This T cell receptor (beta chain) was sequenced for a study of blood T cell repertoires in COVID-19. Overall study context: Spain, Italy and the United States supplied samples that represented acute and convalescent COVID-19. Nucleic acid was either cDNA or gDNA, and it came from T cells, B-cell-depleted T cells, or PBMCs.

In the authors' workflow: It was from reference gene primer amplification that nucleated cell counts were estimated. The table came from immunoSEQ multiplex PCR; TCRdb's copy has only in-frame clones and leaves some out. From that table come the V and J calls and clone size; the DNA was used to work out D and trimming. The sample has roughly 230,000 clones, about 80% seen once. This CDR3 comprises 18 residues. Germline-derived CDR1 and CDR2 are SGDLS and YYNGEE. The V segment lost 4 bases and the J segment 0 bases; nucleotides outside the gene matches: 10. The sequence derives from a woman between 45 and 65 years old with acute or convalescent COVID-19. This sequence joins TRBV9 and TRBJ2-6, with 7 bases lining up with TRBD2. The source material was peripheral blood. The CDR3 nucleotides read TGTGCCAGCAGCCCCCAAGCGGGGATCCTCTCTGGGGCCAACGTCCTGACTTTC. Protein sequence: CASSPQAGILSGANVLTF.